This is a list of T cell receptor beta chains from one sample in a study of blood T cell repertoires in COVID-19. Measured with immunoSEQ multiplex PCR; TCRdb has only the in-frame clones, and not every one. The sample contains some 370,000 clones, nearly 90% of which appear only once. Material for sequencing was peripheral blood. All receptors come from a man between 18 and 29 years old with active or convalescent COVID-19. Each CDR3 is given with its conserved first and last residue. A D gene is named only where the DNA matches it firmly. Rows give clone size only sometimes, using once, few, many, or a class for an expanded clone.

.,.,TRBJ2-3,TRBV3-1/TRBV3-2,CASSQRSLHTDTQYF,TGTGCCAGCAGCCAAAGGAGCCTTCACACAGATACGCAGTATTTT
TRBD1,.,TRBJ2-3,TRBV28,CASREQGSDTQYF,TGTGCCAGCAGAGAACAGGGGTCAGATACGCAGTATTTT
TRBD2,once,TRBJ2-2,TRBV27,CASSFGGAGELFF,TGTGCCAGCAGTTTCGGGGGGGCCGGGGAGCTGTTTTTT
.,.,TRBJ2-2,TRBV27,CASSFTRGHLTTGELFF,TGTGCCAGCAGTTTTACCCGAGGACACCTAACTACCGGGGAGCTGTTTTTT
.,.,TRBJ1-5,TRBV19,CASSMLAQTSNQPQHF,TGTGCCAGTAGTATGTTAGCCCAGACTAGCAATCAGCCCCAGCATTTT
TRBD2,.,TRBJ2-3,TRBV19,CASSRTSGGADTQYF,TGTGCCAGTAGTAGAACTAGCGGGGGGGCCGATACGCAGTATTTT
.,once,TRBJ2-3,TRBV7-2,CASSLAAGGTDTQYF,TGTGCCAGCAGCTTAGCGGCCGGGGGCACAGATACGCAGTATTTT
.,once,TRBJ1-5,TRBV6-6,CASSQGQIDNQPQHF,TGTGCCAGCAGCCAGGGACAAATTGACAATCAGCCCCAGCATTTT
.,.,TRBJ1-3,TRBV7-5,CARSLVVSGNTIYF,TGTGCCAGAAGCTTAGTCGTTTCGGGAAACACCATATATTTT
.,.,TRBJ1-1,TRBV7-9,CASSLVAKNTEAFF,TGTGCCAGCAGCTTGGTGGCAAAGAACACTGAAGCTTTCTTT
TRBD2,.,TRBJ2-1,TRBV4-2,CASSQGTSGRYNEQFF,TGTGCCAGCAGCCAAGGGACTAGCGGAAGATACAATGAGCAGTTCTTC
.,.,TRBJ2-3,TRBV21-1,CASTLSGQGGKDTQYF,TGTGCCAGCACTCTTTCGGGACAGGGCGGGAAAGATACGCAGTATTTT
.,.,TRBJ1-2,TRBV5-1,CASSESSNYGYTF,TGCGCCAGCAGCGAGTCTTCTAACTATGGCTACACCTTC
.,few,TRBJ1-3,TRBV28,CASSPGGSGNTIYF,TGTGCCAGCAGTCCGGGGGGCTCGGGAAACACCATATATTTT
.,.,TRBJ2-7,TRBV20-1,CSARIDYEQYF,TGCAGTGCTAGGATAGACTACGAGCAGTACTTC
TRBD2,.,TRBJ2-3,TRBV6-5,CASNGLAASTDTQYF,TGTGCCAGCAATGGACTAGCGGCTAGCACAGATACGCAGTATTTT